This T cell receptor beta chain appears in the sequencing data of a study of blood T cell repertoires in COVID-19. Study details: The United States, Italy and Spain provided the acute and convalescent COVID-19 samples.

The V and J ends lost 3 bases and 0 bases respectively, with 15 bases between them. The CDR3 has 17 residues. CDR1 and CDR2 from the germline V gene are MNHEY and SMNVEV (reference sequence). TCRdb keeps only in-frame clones here, not all; method: immunoSEQ multiplex PCR. The table has fewer than 180,000 clones, over 65% seen once. This clonotype was sampled from a man aged 65 to 85 with acute or convalescent COVID-19. The rearrangement links TRBV27 to TRBJ1-5; possible D gene TRBD1, 5 bases. Sequencing was carried out using peripheral blood. CDR3 bases: TGTGCCAGCAGTTTGATGGGCAGGGATGTTAGCAATCAGCCCCAGCATTTT. Protein: CASSLMGRDVSNQPQHF.